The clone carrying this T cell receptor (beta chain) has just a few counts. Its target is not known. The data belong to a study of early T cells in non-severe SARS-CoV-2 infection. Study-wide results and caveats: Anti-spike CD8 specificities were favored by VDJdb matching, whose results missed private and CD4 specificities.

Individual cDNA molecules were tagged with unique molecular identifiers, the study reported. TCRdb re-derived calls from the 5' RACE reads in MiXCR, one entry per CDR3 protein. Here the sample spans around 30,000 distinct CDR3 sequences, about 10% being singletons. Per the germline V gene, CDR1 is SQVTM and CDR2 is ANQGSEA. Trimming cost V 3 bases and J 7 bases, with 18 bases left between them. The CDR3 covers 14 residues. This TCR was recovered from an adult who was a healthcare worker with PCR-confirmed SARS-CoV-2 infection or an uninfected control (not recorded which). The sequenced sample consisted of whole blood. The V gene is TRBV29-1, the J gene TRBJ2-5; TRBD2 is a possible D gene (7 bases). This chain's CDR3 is CSVDLWRGPGTQYF. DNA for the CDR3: TGCAGCGTTGATCTTTGGCGGGGGCCGGGGACCCAGTACTTC.